This T cell receptor beta chain came from a study of blood T cells in healthy people across ages. Then a second PCR, running about 7 to 11 cycles, was carried out with a sample-barcoded 5' primer and a J-beta primer mix. Via MiXCR, TCRdb re-called the 5' RACE reads, giving one row per CDR3 protein. Of approximately 820,000 distinct CDR3 sequences listed, approximately 48% are singletons. Per-sample PBMC isolation yielded at least 6 million cells. The CDR3 has 13 residues. The germline CDR1 and CDR2 sequences are MNHNY and SVGAGI (reference sequence). V usage is TRBV6-6 and J usage is TRBJ2-5, with 12 nucleotides matching TRBD1. The J call is doubtful: the DNA matches TRBJ2-7 better. The specimen sequenced was blood. The source is a man aged 60 to 75 in good health. For the CDR3, the DNA is TGTGCCAGCAGAGGGACAGGGGGCAACGAGCAGTACTTC. Protein: CASRGTGGNEQYF.